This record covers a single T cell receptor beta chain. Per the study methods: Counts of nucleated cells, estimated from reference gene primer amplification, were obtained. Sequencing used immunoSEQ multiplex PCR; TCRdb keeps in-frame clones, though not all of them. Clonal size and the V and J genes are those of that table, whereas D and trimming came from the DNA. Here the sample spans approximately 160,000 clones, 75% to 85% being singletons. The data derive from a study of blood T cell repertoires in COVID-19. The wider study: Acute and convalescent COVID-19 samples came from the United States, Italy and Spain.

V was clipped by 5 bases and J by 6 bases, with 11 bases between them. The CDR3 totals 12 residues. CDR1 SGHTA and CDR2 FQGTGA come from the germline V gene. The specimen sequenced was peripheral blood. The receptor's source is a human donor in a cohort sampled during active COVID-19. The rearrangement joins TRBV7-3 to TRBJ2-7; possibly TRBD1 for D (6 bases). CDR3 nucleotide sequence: TGTGCCAGCAGCCCAACGACAGGCGAGCAGTACTTC. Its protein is CASSPTTGEQYF.